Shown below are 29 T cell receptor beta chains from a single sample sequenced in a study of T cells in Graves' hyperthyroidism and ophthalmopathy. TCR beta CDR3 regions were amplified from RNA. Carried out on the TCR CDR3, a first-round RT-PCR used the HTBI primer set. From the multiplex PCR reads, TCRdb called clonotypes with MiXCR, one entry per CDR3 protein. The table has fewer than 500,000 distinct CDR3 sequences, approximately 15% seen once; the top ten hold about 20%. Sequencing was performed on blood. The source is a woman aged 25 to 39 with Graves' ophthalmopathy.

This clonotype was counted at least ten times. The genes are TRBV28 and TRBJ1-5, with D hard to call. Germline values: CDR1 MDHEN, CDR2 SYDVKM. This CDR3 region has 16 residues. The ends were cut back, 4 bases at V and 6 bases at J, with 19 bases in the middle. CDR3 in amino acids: CASSSGLWGRGQPQHF. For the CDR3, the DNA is TGTGCCAGCAGTTCAGGTTTGTGGGGTCGGGGTCAGCCCCAGCATTTT.

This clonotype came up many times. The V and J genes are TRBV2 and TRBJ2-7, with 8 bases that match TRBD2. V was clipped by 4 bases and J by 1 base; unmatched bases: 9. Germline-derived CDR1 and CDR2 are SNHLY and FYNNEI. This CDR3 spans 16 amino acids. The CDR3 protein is CASSVSRLAGSYEQYF. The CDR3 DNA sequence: TGTGCCAGCAGTGTATCAAGGCTAGCGGGTTCCTACGAGCAGTACTTC.

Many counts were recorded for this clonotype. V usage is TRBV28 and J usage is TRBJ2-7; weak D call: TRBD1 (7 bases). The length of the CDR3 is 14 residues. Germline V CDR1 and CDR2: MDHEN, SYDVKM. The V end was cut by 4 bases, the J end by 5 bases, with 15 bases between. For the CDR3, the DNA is TGTGCCAGCAGTTGGGAGACAGGGAGGAACGAGCAGTACTTC. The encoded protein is CASSWETGRNEQYF.

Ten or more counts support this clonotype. Here the CDR3 reads CASVSGGNSYNEQFF. The CDR3 DNA sequence: TGTGCCAGCGTCTCGGGGGGGAACTCATACAATGAGCAGTTCTTC. The chain combines TRBV28 with TRBJ2-1, with 8 bases matching TRBD2. The V and J ends lost 8 bases and 4 bases, in that order; junction bases with no gene match: 10. This CDR3 region has 15 residues. CDR1 and CDR2 from the germline V gene are MDHEN and SYDVKM.

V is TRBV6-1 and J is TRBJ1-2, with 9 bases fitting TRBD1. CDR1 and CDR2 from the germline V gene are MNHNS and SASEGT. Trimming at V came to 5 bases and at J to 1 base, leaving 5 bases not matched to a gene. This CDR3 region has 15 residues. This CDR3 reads CASSTLTGGNYGYTF. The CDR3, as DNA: TGTGCCAGCAGTACCCTGACAGGGGGTAACTATGGCTACACCTTC.

This CDR3 reads CASSKNKFLSYEQYF. The CDR3, as DNA: TGTGCCAGCAGCAAAAACAAGTTTTTGTCATACGAGCAGTACTTC. The J gene is TRBJ2-7, the V gene TRBV12-3 or TRBV12-4, with D unclear. The length of the CDR3 is 15 residues. V was trimmed by 6 bases and J by 4 bases, leaving 19 bases between them.

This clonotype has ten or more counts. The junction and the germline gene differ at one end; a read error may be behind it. CDR3: CASSLATSGTYNEQFF. CDR3 in DNA: TGTGCTAGCAGCTTAGCCACTAGCGGTACCTACAATGAGCAGTTCTTC. The rearrangement links TRBV7-7 to TRBJ2-1, with TRBD2 matching 8 bases. Per germline, CDR1 SSHAT and CDR2 FNYEAQ (reference sequence). The CDR3 spans 16 residues.

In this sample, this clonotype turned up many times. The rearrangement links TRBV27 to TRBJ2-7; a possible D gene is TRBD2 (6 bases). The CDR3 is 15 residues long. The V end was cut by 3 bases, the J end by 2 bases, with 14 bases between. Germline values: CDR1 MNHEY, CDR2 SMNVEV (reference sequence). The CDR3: CASSFVGGATYEQYF. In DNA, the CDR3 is TGTGCCAGCAGTTTCGTCGGGGGTGCTACCTACGAGCAGTACTTC.

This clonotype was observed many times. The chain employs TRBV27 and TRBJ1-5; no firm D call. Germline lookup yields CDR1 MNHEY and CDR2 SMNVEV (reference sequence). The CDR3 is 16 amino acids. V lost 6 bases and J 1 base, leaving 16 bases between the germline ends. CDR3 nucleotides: TGTGCCAGCAGCCCCGGGTCCCGTGGGAGCAATCAGCCCCAGCATTTT. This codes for CASSPGSRGSNQPQHF.

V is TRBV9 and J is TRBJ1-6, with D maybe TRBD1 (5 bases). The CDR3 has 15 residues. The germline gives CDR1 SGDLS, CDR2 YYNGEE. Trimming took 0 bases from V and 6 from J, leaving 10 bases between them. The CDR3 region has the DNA TGTGCCAGCAGCGTAGTGGGGGGGGGTAATTCACCCCTCCACTTT. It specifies CASSVVGGGNSPLHF.

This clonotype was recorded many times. In DNA, the CDR3 is TGTGCCAGCAGTTTATTTTGGGCGAGTAATTCACCCCTCCACTTT. This codes for CASSLFWASNSPLHF. This chain joins TRBV28 and TRBJ1-6, with unresolved D. The CDR3 contains 15 residues. Trimming removed 1 base at V and 6 bases at J, with 10 bases between. Looked up from germline, CDR1 is MDHEN and CDR2 is SYDVKM.

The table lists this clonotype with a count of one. The CDR3 DNA reads TGCGCCAGCAGCCAAGGTACCCTAGCGGGGGTGTACAATGAGCAGTACTTC. Encoded protein: CASSQGTLAGVYNEQYF. V usage is TRBV4-1 and J usage is TRBJ2-1, with 10 bases that match TRBD2. TRBJ2-7 matches the DNA end more closely, so the J call is doubtful. This CDR3 spans 17 amino acids. Germline CDR1 is MGHRA and CDR2 is YSYEKL.

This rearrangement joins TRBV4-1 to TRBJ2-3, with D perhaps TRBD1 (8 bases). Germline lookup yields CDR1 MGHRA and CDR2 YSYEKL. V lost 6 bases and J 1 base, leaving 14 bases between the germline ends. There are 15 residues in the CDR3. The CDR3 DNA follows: TGCGCCAGCAGGGGCGGGGGACAGGGCACAGATACGCAGTATTTT. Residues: CASRGGGQGTDTQYF.

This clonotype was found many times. CDR3 nucleotides: TGTGCCAGCAGCTTCACAGGGGGCGAGGTTGAGCAGTTCTTC. Translating it yields CASSFTGGEVEQFF. The J gene is TRBJ2-1, the V gene TRBV7-9; 9 positions match TRBD1. V was clipped by 3 bases and J by 9 bases; unmatched bases: 6. Germline V gene sequence: CDR1 SEHNR, CDR2 FQNEAQ (reference sequence). The CDR3 spans 14 residues.

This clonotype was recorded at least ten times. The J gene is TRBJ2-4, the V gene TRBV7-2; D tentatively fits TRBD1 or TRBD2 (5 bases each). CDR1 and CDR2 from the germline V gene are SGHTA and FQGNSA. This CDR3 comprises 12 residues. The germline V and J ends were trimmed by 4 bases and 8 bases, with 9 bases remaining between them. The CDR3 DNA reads TGTGCCAGCAGCTCAATGGGGGACATTCAGTACTTC. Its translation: CASSSMGDIQYF.

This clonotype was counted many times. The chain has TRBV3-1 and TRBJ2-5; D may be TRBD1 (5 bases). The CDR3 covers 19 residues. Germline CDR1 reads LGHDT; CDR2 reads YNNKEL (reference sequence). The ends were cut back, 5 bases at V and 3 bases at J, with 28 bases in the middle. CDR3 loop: CASSKGEVLMVLRKETQYF. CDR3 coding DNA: TGTGCCAGCAGCAAAGGGGAAGTGCTTATGGTGCTAAGGAAAGAGACCCAGTACTTC.

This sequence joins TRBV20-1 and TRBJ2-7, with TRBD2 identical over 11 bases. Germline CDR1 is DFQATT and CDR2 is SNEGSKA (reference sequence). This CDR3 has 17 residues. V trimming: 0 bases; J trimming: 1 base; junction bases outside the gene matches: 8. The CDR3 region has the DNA TGCAGTGCTAGAGATTGGGCGACTAGCGGGGAGTCCTACGAGCAGTACTTC. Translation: CSARDWATSGESYEQYF.

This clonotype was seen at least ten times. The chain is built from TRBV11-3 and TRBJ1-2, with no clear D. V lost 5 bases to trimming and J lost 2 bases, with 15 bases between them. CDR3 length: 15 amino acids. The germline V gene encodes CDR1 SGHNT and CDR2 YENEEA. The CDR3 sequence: CASSDGGTMNYGYTF. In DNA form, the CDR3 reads TGTGCCAGCAGCGACGGAGGCACGATGAACTATGGCTACACCTTC.

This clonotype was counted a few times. The CDR3 reads CASSLGTGLATNEKLFF. As DNA, the CDR3 is TGTGCCAGCAGCCTTGGGACAGGCCTTGCAACTAATGAAAAACTGTTTTTT. This chain joins TRBV9 and TRBJ1-4; TRBD1 aligns across 8 bases. Trimming removed 4 bases from V and 0 bases from J; junction bases left unmatched: 8. Germline CDR1 and CDR2: SGDLS and YYNGEE. The CDR3 contains 17 residues. Using reference TRBV9 and TRBJ1-4 for the parts outside the CDR3, the full variable domain is DSGVTQTPKHLITATGQRVTLRCSPRSGDLSVYWYQQSLDQGLQFLIQYYNGEERAKGNILERFSAQQFPDLHSELNLSSLELGDSALYFCASSLGTGLATNEKLFFGSGTQLSVL.

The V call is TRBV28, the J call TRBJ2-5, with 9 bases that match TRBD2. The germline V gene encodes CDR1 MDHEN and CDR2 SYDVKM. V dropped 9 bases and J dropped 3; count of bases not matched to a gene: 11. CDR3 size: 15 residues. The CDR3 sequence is CARSRRASGEETQYF. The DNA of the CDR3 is TGTGCCAGGAGCCGCCGGGCTAGCGGGGAAGAGACCCAGTACTTC.

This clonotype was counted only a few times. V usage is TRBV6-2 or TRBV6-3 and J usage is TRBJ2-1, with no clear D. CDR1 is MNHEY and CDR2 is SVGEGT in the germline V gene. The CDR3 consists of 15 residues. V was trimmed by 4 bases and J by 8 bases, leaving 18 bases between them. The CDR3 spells CASSSFRAPGHEQFF. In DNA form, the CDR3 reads TGTGCCAGCAGTTCATTCCGGGCCCCTGGCCATGAGCAGTTCTTC.

Here the CDR3 DNA reads TGTGCCAGCAGTTTCACCATCTCGACTAATGAAAAACTGTTTTTT. Residues: CASSFTISTNEKLFF. The chain uses TRBV27 and TRBJ1-4; D call uncertain. This CDR3 comprises 15 residues. The V gene's germline CDR1 is MNHEY and CDR2 SMNVEV (reference sequence). V lost 3 bases and J 2 bases, leaving 10 bases between the germline ends.

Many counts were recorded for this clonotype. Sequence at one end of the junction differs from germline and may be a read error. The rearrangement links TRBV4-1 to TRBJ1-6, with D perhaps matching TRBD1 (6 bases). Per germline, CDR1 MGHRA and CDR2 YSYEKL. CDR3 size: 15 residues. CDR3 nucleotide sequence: TGCGCCAGCAGTCAAGATCGGGGGGCAAATTCACCCCTCCACTTT. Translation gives CASSQDRGANSPLHF.

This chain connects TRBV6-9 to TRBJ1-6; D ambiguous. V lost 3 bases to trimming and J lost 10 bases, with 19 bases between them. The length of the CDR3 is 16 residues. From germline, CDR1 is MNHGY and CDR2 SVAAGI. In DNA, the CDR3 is TGTGCCAGCAGTTACTTTGGCCGTCTTCATGTCTCACCCCTCCACTTT. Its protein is CASSYFGRLHVSPLHF.

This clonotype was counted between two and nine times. The CDR3 DNA sequence: TGTGCCAGCAGTATGACAGGGCCCAGGACAGATACGCAGTATTTT. Translation gives CASSMTGPRTDTQYF. The chain joins TRBV27 to TRBJ2-3, with 7 bases matching TRBD1. J lost 3 bases, V lost 5 bases, and 8 bases had no gene match. The CDR3 spans 15 residues. The germline CDR1 and CDR2 sequences are MNHEY and SMNVEV (reference sequence).

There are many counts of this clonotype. CDR3 residues: CASSGDPNQPQHF. Written as DNA, the CDR3 is TGTGCCAGCAGCGGAGACCCCAATCAGCCCCAGCATTTT. The rearrangement joins TRBV27 to TRBJ1-5; D call uncertain. The germline V gene has CDR1 MNHEY and CDR2 SMNVEV (reference sequence). The CDR3 is made up of 13 amino acids. The V and J ends lost 6 bases and 3 bases respectively, with 9 bases between them.

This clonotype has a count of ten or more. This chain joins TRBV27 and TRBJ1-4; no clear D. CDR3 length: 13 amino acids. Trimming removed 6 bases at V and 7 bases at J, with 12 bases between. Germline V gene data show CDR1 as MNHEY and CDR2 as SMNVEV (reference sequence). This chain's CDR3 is CASRTYEAEKLFF. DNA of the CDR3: TGTGCCAGCAGAACTTACGAGGCTGAAAAACTGTTTTTT.

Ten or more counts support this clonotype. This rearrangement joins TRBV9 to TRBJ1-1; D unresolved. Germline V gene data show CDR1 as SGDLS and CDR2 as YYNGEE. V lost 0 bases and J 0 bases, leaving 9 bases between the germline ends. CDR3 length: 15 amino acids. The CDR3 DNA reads TGTGCCAGCAGCGTAGAAGGCAGCTTGAACACTGAAGCTTTCTTT. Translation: CASSVEGSLNTEAFF.

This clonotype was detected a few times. The CDR3 DNA follows: TGTGCCAGTAGTAGGAGGGACAGGGACAGGAGGACCCAGTACTTC. Amino acids: CASSRRDRDRRTQYF. The chain is built from TRBV19 and TRBJ2-5; 9 nucleotides agree with TRBD1. V shed 4 bases and J 7 bases; nucleotides not matched to a gene: 10. The CDR3 contains 15 residues. CDR1 is LNHDA, CDR2 SQIVND, per germline (reference sequence). The full variable domain, in which reference TRBV19 and TRBJ2-5 provide the parts outside the CDR3, is DGGITQSPKYLFRKEGQNVTLSCEQNLNHDAMYWYRQDPGQGLRLIYYSQIVNDFQKGDIAEGYSVSREKKESFPLTVTSAQKNPTAFYLCASSRRDRDRRTQYFGPGTRLLVL.